The 24 T cell receptor beta chains listed next were all sequenced from one sample in a study of cytomegalovirus exposure and HLA in healthy donors. 13 Jbeta primers and 60 Vbeta primers were used for the PCR. Libraries were prepared by immunoSEQ multiplex PCR; TCRdb keeps only in-frame clonotypes and omits some of them. The sample includes 90,000 to 120,000 clones, about 59% of them seen just once. The sample taken for sequencing was PBMCs. Receptors originate from a young man in good health and CMV-seropositive.

The chain uses TRBV6-1 and TRBJ2-3, with TRBD2 matching over 8 bases. The germline CDR1 and CDR2 sequences are MNHNS and SASEGT. The CDR3 runs to 15 residues. The trim removed 1 base at V and 4 bases at J, leaving 4 bases unmatched. Written as DNA, the CDR3 is TGTGCCAGCAGTGAAGTTAGCGGGGAAGCAGATACGCAGTATTTT. This codes for CASSEVSGEADTQYF.

In DNA form, the CDR3 reads TGTGCCAGCAGCTTGGGGTCGAGTTCCGAGCAGTACTTC. It is translated as CASSLGSSSEQYF. The chain uses TRBV5-4 and TRBJ2-7; D uncertain. The CDR3 runs to 13 residues. Trimming removed 0 bases from V and 6 bases from J, with 10 bases in between. From germline, CDR1 is SGHNT and CDR2 YYREEE (reference sequence).

The chain recombines TRBV19 with TRBJ1-6, with D uncertain. Trimming cost V 6 bases and J 6 bases, with 15 bases left between them. CDR3 length: 15 amino acids. Germline V gives CDR1 LNHDA, CDR2 SQIVND (reference sequence). CDR3 coding DNA: TGTGCCAGTAGCCCCGGGTTGTGGGTTAATTCACCCCTCCACTTT. It encodes CASSPGLWVNSPLHF.

Details on this clone: The junction differs from germline at one of its ends, possibly a read error. V usage is TRBV5-4 and J usage is TRBJ2-2; tentatively, D is TRBD1 (6 bases). Per the germline V gene, CDR1 is SGHNT and CDR2 is YYREEE (reference sequence). This CDR3 is 12 amino acids long. CDR3 in DNA: TGTGCCAGCACCAGGGACACCGGGAAGCTGTTTTTT. Its protein product is CASTRDTGKLFF.

The CDR3 reads CASSSRGSGVDTQYF. CDR3 nucleotides: TGTGCCAGCAGCTCCCGGGGTAGCGGGGTGGATACGCAGTATTTT. The chain joins TRBV11-1 to TRBJ2-3, with 8 bases matching TRBD2. This CDR3 is 15 amino acids long. The germline CDR1 and CDR2 sequences are SGHAT and FQDESV (reference sequence). Losses at the gene ends were 4 bases for V and 6 bases for J; bases not matched to a gene: 9.

The genes are TRBV7-6 and TRBJ1-4, with D tentatively TRBD1 (6 bases). V lost 0 bases, J lost 8 bases, and 13 bases lay in between. The CDR3 runs 15 residues. Germline values: CDR1 SGHVS, CDR2 FNYEAQ. The CDR3 spells CASSLAQGIREKLFF. The CDR3 region has the DNA TGTGCCAGCAGCTTAGCACAGGGTATTCGGGAAAAACTGTTTTTT.

V gene TRBV12-2 combines with J gene TRBJ2-1; the table names TRBD2, a call not compared with the DNA. TRBV12-2 counts as a pseudogene. CDR3 length: 21 amino acids. The CDR3 DNA reads TGTGCAAGTCGCTTAGTGGGGGCAGGGGGCTGTCTAGCGGGGGAGAAGGATGAGCAGTTCTTC. Its protein product is CASRLVGAGGCLAGEKDEQFF.

The gene calls are TRBV2 and TRBJ2-5; D ambiguous. This CDR3 is 14 amino acids long. CDR1 and CDR2 (germline): SNHLY, FYNNEI. V was trimmed by 7 bases and J by 0 bases, leaving 12 bases between them. CDR3 bases: TGTGCCAGCATGATCCATAGCAACCAAGAGACCCAGTACTTC. Amino acid sequence: CASMIHSNQETQYF.

This clone was counted a few times. The chain has TRBV4-1 and TRBJ2-1, with D unresolved. CDR1 and CDR2 (germline): MGHRA, YSYEKL. The CDR3 is 14 amino acids. Trimming removed 0 bases at V and 8 bases at J, with 11 bases between. This CDR3 reads CASSQDLRVYEQFF. The CDR3 nucleotides read TGCGCCAGCAGCCAAGATCTTCGGGTCTATGAGCAGTTCTTC.

The V call is TRBV6-1, the J call TRBJ2-5; 7 bases are shared with TRBD1. CDR3 length: 13 amino acids. J lost 3 bases, V lost 6 bases, and 4 bases had no gene match. CDR1 is MNHNS, CDR2 SASEGT, per germline. The CDR3 loop is CASRGQREETQYF. In DNA, the CDR3 is TGTGCCAGCAGGGGACAGAGGGAAGAGACCCAGTACTTC.

The J gene is TRBJ1-1, the V gene TRBV4-2; D may be TRBD1 (5 bases). V was cut by 0 bases and J by 2 bases, with 10 bases left in between. The germline CDR1 and CDR2 sequences are LGHNA and YNFKEQ. This CDR3 has 15 amino acids. Here the CDR3 reads CASSQDWGENTEAFF. The CDR3 DNA follows: TGTGCCAGCAGCCAAGATTGGGGGGAAAACACTGAAGCTTTCTTT.

The chain joins TRBV25-1 to TRBJ2-6; D is undetermined. The length of the CDR3 is 15 residues. In germline, CDR1 is MGHDK, CDR2 SYGVNS. Trimming took 8 bases from V and 0 from J, leaving 11 bases between them. CDR3 region: CASAKGGSGANVLTF. The DNA for the CDR3 is TGTGCCAGCGCTAAAGGCGGCTCTGGGGCCAACGTCCTGACTTTC.

The chain has TRBV29-1 and TRBJ1-2, with D possibly being TRBD1 (5 bases). The germline V and J ends were trimmed by 7 bases and 3 bases, with 15 bases remaining between them. CDR3 length equals 13 residues. Germline lookup yields CDR1 SQVTM and CDR2 ANQGSEA. This CDR3 is CSGRLEGDYGYTF. Written as DNA, the CDR3 is TGCAGCGGCAGGTTGGAAGGGGACTATGGCTACACCTTC.

CDR3 amino acids: CASNQGQGASAFF. CDR3 nucleotides: TGTGCCAGCAACCAGGGACAGGGAGCCTCAGCTTTCTTT. This chain links TRBV2 with TRBJ1-1; the match to TRBD1 covers 9 bases. CDR1 and CDR2 (germline): SNHLY, FYNNEI. V gave up 7 bases and J gave up 10 bases; unmatched junction bases: 10. The CDR3 length is 13 residues.

This chain joins TRBV7-9 and TRBJ2-1; TRBD1 matches at 7 bases. Trimming took 5 bases from V and 13 from J; bases not matched to a gene: 11. This CDR3 comprises 13 residues. The germline CDR1 and CDR2 sequences are SEHNR and FQNEAQ (reference sequence). In nucleotides, the CDR3 is TGTGCCAGCAGCCGGACAGGCAATACCTTACAGTTCTTC. It yields the protein CASSRTGNTLQFF.

The genes are TRBV5-6 and TRBJ2-7, with 7 bases aligning to TRBD1. Germline values: CDR1 SGHDT, CDR2 YYEEEE. V shed 7 bases, J shed 1 base, and the junction held 2 bases outside the gene matches. The CDR3 covers 12 residues. The CDR3 nucleotides read TGTGCCAGCGGGGGACAGTCCTACGAGCAGTACTTC. It translates to CASGGQSYEQYF.

V is TRBV30 and J is TRBJ2-7; D is uncertain. Germline loops: CDR1 GTSNPN, CDR2 SVGIG (reference sequence). V was clipped by 3 bases and J by 2 bases, with 11 bases between them. The CDR3 has 13 residues. The CDR3 nucleotides are TGTGCCTGGAGCATAGACATGCCCTACGAGCAGTACTTC. Amino acids: CAWSIDMPYEQYF.

The J gene is TRBJ1-5, the V gene TRBV7-2; D is uncertain. Trimming removed 5 bases from V and 4 bases from J, with 12 bases in between. The CDR3 is 14 amino acids. Per the germline V gene, CDR1 is SGHTA and CDR2 is FQGNSA. The CDR3 DNA is TGTGCCAGCAGCCCCAGGACGGGGAATCAGCCCCAGCATTTT. Its protein product is CASSPRTGNQPQHF. The whole variable domain, remainder taken from reference TRBV7-2 and TRBJ1-5, is GAGVSQSPSNKVTEKGKDVELRCDPISGHTALYWYRQSLGQGLEFLIYFQGNSAPDKSGLPSDRFSAERTGGSVSTLTIQRTQQEDSAVYLCASSPRTGNQPQHFGDGTRLSIL.

About this clone itself: An end of the junction differs from the germline gene, which may be a read error. The rearrangement links TRBV7-9 to TRBJ2-5; weak D call: TRBD2 (6 bases). The CDR3 has 14 residues. Per germline, CDR1 SEHNR and CDR2 FQNEAQ (reference sequence). The CDR3 DNA sequence: TGTTCCAGCAGCTTATCCGGGGCGGGGGAGACCCAGTACTTC. Translated: CSSSLSGAGETQYF.

This clone appeared a few times. V usage is TRBV10-3 and J usage is TRBJ2-1; D not resolved. This CDR3 has 11 amino acids. CDR1 is ENHRY and CDR2 is SYGVKD in the germline V gene. Between the trimmed V and J ends, which lost 6 bases and 8 bases, there was a span of 8 bases. CDR3 nucleotide sequence: TGTGCCATCAGGGCCGAGGATGAGCAGTTCTTC. It specifies CAIRAEDEQFF.

V usage is TRBV27 and J usage is TRBJ1-3; 8 nucleotides line up with TRBD1. Trimming took 6 bases from V and 1 from J; bases not matched to a gene: 5. The CDR3 has 15 residues. Germline loops: CDR1 MNHEY, CDR2 SMNVEV (reference sequence). CDR3: CASRDRTGSGNTIYF. In nucleotides, the CDR3 is TGTGCCAGCAGGGACCGGACAGGGTCTGGAAACACCATATATTTT.

The rearrangement links TRBV5-1 to TRBJ1-3; 10 positions agree with TRBD1. Trimming at V came to 3 bases and at J to 0 bases, leaving 6 bases not matched to a gene. The length of the CDR3 is 17 residues. Germline V gene data show CDR1 as SGHRS and CDR2 as YFSETQ. This CDR3 reads CASSYGTGAFSGNTIYF. The CDR3 nucleotides read TGCGCCAGCAGCTACGGGACAGGGGCCTTCTCTGGAAACACCATATATTTT.

This chain links TRBV9 with TRBJ2-1; 10 positions match TRBD2. This CDR3 has 18 residues. The trim removed 1 base at V and 5 bases at J, leaving 12 bases unmatched. Germline V gene sequence: CDR1 SGDLS, CDR2 YYNGEE. The CDR3 here is CASSVPLAGGPPHNEQFF. The CDR3 DNA sequence: TGTGCCAGCAGCGTACCCTTAGCGGGGGGCCCCCCTCACAATGAGCAGTTCTTC.

This clone was seen only a few times. This sequence joins TRBV29-1 and TRBJ2-5, with 9 nucleotides matching TRBD2. In germline, CDR1 is SQVTM, CDR2 ANQGSEA. Germline trimming cut 5 bases from V and 7 bases from J; bases unmatched to any gene: 11. The CDR3 consists of 14 residues. The CDR3 coding sequence is TGCAGCGTTAGCTCTAGCGGGGCCTCGGGGACCCAGTACTTC. This gives the protein CSVSSSGASGTQYF.